Sequencing of this T cell receptor beta chain was carried out in a study of cytomegalovirus exposure and HLA in healthy donors. The CDR3 totals 14 residues. Germline lookup yields CDR1 SGDLS and CDR2 YYNGEE. With 60 Vbeta and 13 Jbeta primers, the PCR was carried out. Only in-frame clones appear in the TCRdb table, and some are missing; sequencing was by immunoSEQ multiplex PCR. This sample has approximately 180,000 clones, with about 80% found just once. Sequences were obtained from PBMCs. The gene calls are TRBV9 and TRBJ2-5; tentative D call: TRBD2 (5 bases). The assigned J gene may be wrong: the sequence end matches TRBJ2-7 better. The sequence was obtained from a woman aged 55-70 years in good health and CMV-seropositive. The CDR3 reads CASSVGGVAYEQYF. CDR3 nucleotide sequence: TGTGCCAGCAGCGTAGGGGGAGTTGCCTACGAGCAGTACTTC.